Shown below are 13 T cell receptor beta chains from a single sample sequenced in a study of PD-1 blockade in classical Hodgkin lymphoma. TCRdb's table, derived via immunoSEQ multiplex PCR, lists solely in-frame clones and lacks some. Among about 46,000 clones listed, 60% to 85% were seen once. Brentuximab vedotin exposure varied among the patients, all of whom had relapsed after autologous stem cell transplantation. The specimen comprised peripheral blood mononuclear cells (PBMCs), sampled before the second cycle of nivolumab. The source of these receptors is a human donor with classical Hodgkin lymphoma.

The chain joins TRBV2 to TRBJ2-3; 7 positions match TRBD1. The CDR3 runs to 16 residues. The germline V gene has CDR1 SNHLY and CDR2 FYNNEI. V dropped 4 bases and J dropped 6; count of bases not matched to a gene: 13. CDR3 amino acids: CASSGSGTAFVDTQYF. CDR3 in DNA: TGTGCCAGCAGTGGCTCCGGGACAGCTTTCGTGGATACGCAGTATTTT.

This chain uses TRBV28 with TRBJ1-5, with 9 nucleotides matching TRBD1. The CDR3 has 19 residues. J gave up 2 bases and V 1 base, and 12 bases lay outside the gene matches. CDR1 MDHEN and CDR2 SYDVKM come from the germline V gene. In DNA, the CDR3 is TGTGCCAGCAGTTTATTTCGGGACAGGGTACGAAATGGCAATCAGCCCCAGCATTTT. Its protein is CASSLFRDRVRNGNQPQHF.

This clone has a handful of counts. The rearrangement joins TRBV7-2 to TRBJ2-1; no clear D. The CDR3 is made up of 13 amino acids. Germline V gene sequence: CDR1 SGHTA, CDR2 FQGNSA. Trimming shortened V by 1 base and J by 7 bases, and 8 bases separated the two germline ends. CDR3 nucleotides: TGTGCCAGCAGCTTAGAGGCTGAGAATGAGCAGTTCTTC. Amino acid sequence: CASSLEAENEQFF.

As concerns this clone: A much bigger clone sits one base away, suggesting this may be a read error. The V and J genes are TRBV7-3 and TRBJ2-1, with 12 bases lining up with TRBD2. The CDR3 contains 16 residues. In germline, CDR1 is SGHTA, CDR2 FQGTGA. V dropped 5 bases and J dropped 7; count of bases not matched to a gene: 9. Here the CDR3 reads CASSPIGLAGSNEQFF. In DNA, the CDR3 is TGTGCCAGCAGCCCCATCGGACTAGCGGGATCTAATGAGCAGTTCTTC.

CDR3: CASSYAGELFF. DNA of the CDR3: TGTGCCAGCAGTTATGCTGGGGAGCTGTTTTTT. The V and J genes are TRBV2 and TRBJ2-2; D is unclear. Trimming left V 5 bases short and J 8 bases short, with 6 bases between. Germline CDR1 is SNHLY and CDR2 is FYNNEI. This CDR3 is 11 amino acids long.

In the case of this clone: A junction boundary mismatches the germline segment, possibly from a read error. In nucleotides, the CDR3 is TGTGCCAGCGGCGTAGCGGGGGGTAATGAGCAGTTCTTC. Translated, it gives CASGVAGGNEQFF. The genes are TRBV9 and TRBJ2-1, with 10 bases lining up with TRBD2. Germline CDR1 reads SGDLS; CDR2 reads YYNGEE. The CDR3 loop spans 13 amino acids. The whole variable domain, filled in from reference TRBV9 and TRBJ2-1, reads DSGVTQTPKHLITATGQRVTLRCSPRSGDLSVYWYQQSLDQGLQFLIQYYNGEERAKGNILERFSAQQFPDLHSELNLSSLELGDSALYFCASGVAGGNEQFFGPGTRLTVL.

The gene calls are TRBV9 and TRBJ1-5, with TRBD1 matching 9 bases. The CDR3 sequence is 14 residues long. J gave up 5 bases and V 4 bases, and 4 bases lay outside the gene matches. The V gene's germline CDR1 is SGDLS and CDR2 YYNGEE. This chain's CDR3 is CASSLGQGDQPQHF. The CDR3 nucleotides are TGTGCCAGCAGCCTGGGACAGGGAGATCAGCCCCAGCATTTT.

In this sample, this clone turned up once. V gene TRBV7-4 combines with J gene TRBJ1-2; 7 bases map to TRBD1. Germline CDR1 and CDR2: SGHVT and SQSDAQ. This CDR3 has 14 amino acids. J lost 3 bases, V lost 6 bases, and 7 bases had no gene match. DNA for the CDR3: TGTGCCAGCAGTTACGGACAGGCTCACTATGGCTACACCTTC. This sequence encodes CASSYGQAHYGYTF.

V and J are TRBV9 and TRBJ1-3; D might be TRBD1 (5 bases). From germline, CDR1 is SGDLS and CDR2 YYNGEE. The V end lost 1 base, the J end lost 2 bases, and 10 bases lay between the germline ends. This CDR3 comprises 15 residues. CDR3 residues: CASSVSQGPGNTIYF. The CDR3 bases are TGTGCCAGCAGCGTATCGCAGGGCCCTGGAAACACCATATATTTT. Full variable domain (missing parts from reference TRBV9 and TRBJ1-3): DSGVTQTPKHLITATGQRVTLRCSPRSGDLSVYWYQQSLDQGLQFLIQYYNGEERAKGNILERFSAQQFPDLHSELNLSSLELGDSALYFCASSVSQGPGNTIYFGEGSWLTVV.

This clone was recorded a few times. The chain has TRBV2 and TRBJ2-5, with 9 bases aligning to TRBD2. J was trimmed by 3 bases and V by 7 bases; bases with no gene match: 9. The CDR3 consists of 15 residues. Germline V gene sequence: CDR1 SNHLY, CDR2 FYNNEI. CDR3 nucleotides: TGTGCCAGCACCACTCAGGCTAGCGGGAAAGAGACCCAGTACTTC. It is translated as CASTTQASGKETQYF.

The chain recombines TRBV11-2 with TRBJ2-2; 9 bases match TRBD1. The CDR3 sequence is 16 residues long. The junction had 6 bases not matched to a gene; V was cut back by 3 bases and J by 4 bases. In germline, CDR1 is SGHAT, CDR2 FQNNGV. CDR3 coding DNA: TGTGCCAGCAGCTTCCGGGGACAGGGCGGCACCGGGGAGCTGTTTTTT. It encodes CASSFRGQGGTGELFF.

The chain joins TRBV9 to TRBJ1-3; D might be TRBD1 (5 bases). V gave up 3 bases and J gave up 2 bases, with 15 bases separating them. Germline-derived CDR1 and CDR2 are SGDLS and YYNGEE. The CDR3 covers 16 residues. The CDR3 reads CASSGGLLRTGNTIYF. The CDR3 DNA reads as TGTGCCAGCAGCGGGGGCCTCCTTAGGACTGGAAACACCATATATTTT. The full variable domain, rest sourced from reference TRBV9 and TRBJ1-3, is DSGVTQTPKHLITATGQRVTLRCSPRSGDLSVYWYQQSLDQGLQFLIQYYNGEERAKGNILERFSAQQFPDLHSELNLSSLELGDSALYFCASSGGLLRTGNTIYFGEGSWLTVV.

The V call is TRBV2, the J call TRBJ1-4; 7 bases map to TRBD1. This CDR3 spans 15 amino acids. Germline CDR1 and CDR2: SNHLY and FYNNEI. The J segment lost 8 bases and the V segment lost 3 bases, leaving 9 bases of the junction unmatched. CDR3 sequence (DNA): TGTGCCAGCAGTGAGACGGACAGGCTTAGGGAAAAACTGTTTTTT. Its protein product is CASSETDRLREKLFF.